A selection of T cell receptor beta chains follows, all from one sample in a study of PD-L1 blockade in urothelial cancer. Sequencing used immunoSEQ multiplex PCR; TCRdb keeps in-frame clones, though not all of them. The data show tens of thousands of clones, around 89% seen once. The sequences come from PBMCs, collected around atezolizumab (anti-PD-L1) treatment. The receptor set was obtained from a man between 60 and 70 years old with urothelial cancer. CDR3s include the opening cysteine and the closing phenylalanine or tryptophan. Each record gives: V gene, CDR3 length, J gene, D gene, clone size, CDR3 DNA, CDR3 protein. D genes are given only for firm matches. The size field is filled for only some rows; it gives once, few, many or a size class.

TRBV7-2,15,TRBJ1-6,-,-,TGTGCCAGCAGCTTAGGCCAGGGGTTCAATTCACCCCTCCACTTT,CASSLGQGFNSPLHF
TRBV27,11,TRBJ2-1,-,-,TGTGCCAGCAGCGGTAACAATGAGCAGTTCTTC,CASSGNNEQFF
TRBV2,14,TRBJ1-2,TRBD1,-,TGTGCCAGCGTGTCCGGGACAGGGGTATATGGCTACACCTTC,CASVSGTGVYGYTF
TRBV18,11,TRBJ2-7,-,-,TGTGCCAGCTCACTATCCTACGAGCAGTACTTC,CASSLSYEQYF
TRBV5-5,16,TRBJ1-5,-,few,TGTGCCAGCAGCTTGGGAGGAGGGAATAGCAATCAGCCCCAGCATTTT,CASSLGGGNSNQPQHF
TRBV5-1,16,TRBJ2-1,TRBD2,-,TGCGCCAGCAGCTTGGACGGGCGGGGGGGCTACAATGAGCAGTTCTTC,CASSLDGRGGYNEQFF
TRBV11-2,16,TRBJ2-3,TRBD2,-,TGTGCCAGCAGCCGGACTAGCGGGGCCCCCACAGATACGCAGTATTTT,CASSRTSGAPTDTQYF
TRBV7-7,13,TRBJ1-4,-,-,TGTGCCAGCAGCTTAGGCGAGAATGAAAAACTGTTTTTT,CASSLGENEKLFF
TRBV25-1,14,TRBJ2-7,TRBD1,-,TGTGCCAGCAGTGACCGGGACAGGATCTACGAGCAGTACTTC,CASSDRDRIYEQYF
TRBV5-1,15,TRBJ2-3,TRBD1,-,TGCGCCAGCAGCTTAACCGGGACAGGGACAGATACGCAGTATTTT,CASSLTGTGTDTQYF
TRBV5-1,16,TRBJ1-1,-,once,TGCGCCAGCAGCCCATCACCATACTTGTCGAACACTGAAGCTTTCTTT,CASSPSPYLSNTEAFF
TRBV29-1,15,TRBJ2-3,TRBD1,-,TGCAGCGTTGCATCCGGGACAGGGGTCACAGATACGCAGTATTTT,CSVASGTGVTDTQYF
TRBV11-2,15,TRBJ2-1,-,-,TGTGCCAGCAGCTCACCGAGGGGGAGATACAATGAGCAGTTCTTC,CASSSPRGRYNEQFF
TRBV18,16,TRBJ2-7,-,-,TGTGCCAGCTCCCCAATCCACTCCAGGCCCTCCTACGAGCAGTACTTC,CASSPIHSRPSYEQYF
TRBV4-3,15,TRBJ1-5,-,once,TGCGCCAGCAGCCAAGGAGCAACTAGCAATCAGCCCCAGCATTTT,CASSQGATSNQPQHF
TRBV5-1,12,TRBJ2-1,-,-,TGCGCCAGCAGCTTAACAGGGTTACGTAAGTTCTTC,CASSLTGLRKFF
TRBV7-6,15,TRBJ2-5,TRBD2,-,TGTGCCAGCAGCCCGGGGAGGGTGCTCCAAGAGACCCAGTACTTC,CASSPGRVLQETQYF
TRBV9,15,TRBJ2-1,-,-,TGTGCCAGCAGCGTATCTGACGGGGGTGCGGCTGAGCAGTTCTTC,CASSVSDGGAAEQFF
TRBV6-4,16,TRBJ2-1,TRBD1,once,TGTGCCAGCAGTGACTCCAGGGGACAGGGTCGCCCCGAGCAGTTCTTC,CASSDSRGQGRPEQFF
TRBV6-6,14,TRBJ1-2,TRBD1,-,TGTGCCAGCAGTTACTCGGACAGGGGTGGGGGCTACACCTTC,CASSYSDRGGGYTF
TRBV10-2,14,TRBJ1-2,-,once,TGCGCCAGCAGCCCCGGGCCTCAGGGGCATGGCTACACCTTC,CASSPGPQGHGYTF
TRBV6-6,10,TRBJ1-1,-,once,TGTGCCAGCATGTCCCAGGAAGCTTTCTTT,CASMSQEAFF
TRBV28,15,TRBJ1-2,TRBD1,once,TGTGCCAGCAGTCCCGTGGACAGGGAGGACTATGGCTACACCTTC,CASSPVDREDYGYTF
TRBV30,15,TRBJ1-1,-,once,TGTGCCTGGAGTGTATCGACACCCTTGAACACTGAAGCTTTCTTT,CAWSVSTPLNTEAFF
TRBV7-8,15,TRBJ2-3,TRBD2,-,TGTGCCAGCAGCTATAGCGGGAGCGTCGCAGATACGCAGTATTTT,CASSYSGSVADTQYF
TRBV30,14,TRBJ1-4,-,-,TGTGCCTGGAGTAAACCGCGGACTAATGAAAAACTGTTTTTT,CAWSKPRTNEKLFF
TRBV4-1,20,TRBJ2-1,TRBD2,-,TGCGCCAGCAGCCACCCGGGACTAGCGGGAGGGCCCCGCCAAAACGATGAGCAGTTCTTC,CASSHPGLAGGPRQNDEQFF
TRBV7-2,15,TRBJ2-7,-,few,TGTGCCAGCAGCTTAGGTGTTGCGTCCGGGTACGAGCAGTACTTC,CASSLGVASGYEQYF
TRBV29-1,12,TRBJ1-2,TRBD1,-,TGCAGCGTTTTTACAGGGGCGGATGGCTACACCTTC,CSVFTGADGYTF
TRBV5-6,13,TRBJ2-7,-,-,TGTGCCAGCAGCCCTCAAAGCGGCTACGAGCAGTACTTC,CASSPQSGYEQYF
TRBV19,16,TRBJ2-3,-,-,TGTGCCAGTAGTATAGAGTGGGCTAGCGGCACAGATACGCAGTATTTT,CASSIEWASGTDTQYF
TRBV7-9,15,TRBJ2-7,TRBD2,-,TGTGCCAGCAGCTTAGTGGGAGGGAGGACCTACGAGCAGTACTTC,CASSLVGGRTYEQYF
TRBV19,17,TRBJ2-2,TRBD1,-,TGTGCCAGTAGTATAGATTTCAGGGGGCCCGGCACCGGGGAGCTGTTTTTT,CASSIDFRGPGTGELFF
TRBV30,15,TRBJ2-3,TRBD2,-,TGTGCCTGGAGGGAGGGGGTCAGCGGGGGAGATACGCAGTATTTT,CAWREGVSGGDTQYF
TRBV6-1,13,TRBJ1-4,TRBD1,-,TGTGCCAGCAGTGGGACGGACAGGGCTCAACTGTTTTTT,CASSGTDRAQLFF
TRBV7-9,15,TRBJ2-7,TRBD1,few,TGTGCCAGCAGACCCGGGACAGAAAACTCCTACGAGCAGTACTTC,CASRPGTENSYEQYF
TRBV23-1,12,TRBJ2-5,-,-,TGCGCCTTTTGGAATCGGGAAGAGACCCAGTACTTC,CAFWNREETQYF
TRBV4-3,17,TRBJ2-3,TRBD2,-,TGCGCCAGCAGCCAACAACTAGCGGGGGATACCACAGATACGCAGTATTTT,CASSQQLAGDTTDTQYF
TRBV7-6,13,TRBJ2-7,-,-,TGTGCCAGCAGCGTTCAGGGATCTGACGAGCAGTACTTC,CASSVQGSDEQYF
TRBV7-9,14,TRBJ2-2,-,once,TGTGCCAGCAGCAGGGAAGGGGACACCGGGGAGCTGTTTTTT,CASSREGDTGELFF
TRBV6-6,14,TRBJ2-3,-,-,TGTGCCAGCAGGGCCGGGACTCTCACAGATACGCAGTATTTT,CASRAGTLTDTQYF
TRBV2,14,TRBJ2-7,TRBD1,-,TGTGCCAGCCAAGTAACCGGGACAGTCTACGAGCAGTACTTC,CASQVTGTVYEQYF
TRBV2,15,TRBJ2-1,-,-,TGTGCCAGCAGTGAACTTGGTAGCTCCTACAATGAGCAGTTCTTC,CASSELGSSYNEQFF
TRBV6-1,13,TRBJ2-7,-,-,TGTGCCAGCAGTGTGGAGGGGGCGAACGAGCAGTACTTC,CASSVEGANEQYF
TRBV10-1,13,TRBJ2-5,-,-,TGCGCCAGCAGTAGGGGTGTTCGAGAGACCCAGTACTTC,CASSRGVRETQYF
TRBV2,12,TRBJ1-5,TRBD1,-,TGTGCCAGTGGACAGGGGAATCAGCCCCAGCATTTT,CASGQGNQPQHF
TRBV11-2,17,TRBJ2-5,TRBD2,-,TGTGCCAGCAGCTCCAGGACTAGCGGGGGGATACAAGAGACCCAGTACTTC,CASSSRTSGGIQETQYF
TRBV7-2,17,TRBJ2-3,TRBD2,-,TGTGCCAGCAGCCCTTTTCCAAACGGGGGGGGCACAGATACGCAGTATTTT,CASSPFPNGGGTDTQYF
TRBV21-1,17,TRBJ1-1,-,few,TGTGCCAGCACCTTACTAGGGACAGGCGAAATGAACACTGAAGCTTTCTTT,CASTLLGTGEMNTEAFF
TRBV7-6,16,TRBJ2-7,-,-,TGTGCCAGCAGCCCGGTAGGGGGTCCGCCTCCCTACGAGCAGTACTTC,CASSPVGGPPPYEQYF
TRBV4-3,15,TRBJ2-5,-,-,TGCGCCAGCAGCCAAGAAACAGGGCCCCAAGAGACCCAGTACTTC,CASSQETGPQETQYF
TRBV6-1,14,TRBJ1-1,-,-,TGTGCCAGCAGGGAAGGTTCGGTCCGCACTGAAGCTTTCTTT,CASREGSVRTEAFF
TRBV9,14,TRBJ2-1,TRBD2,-,TGTGCCAGCAGCGTGACTAGCGGGAACGATGAGCAGTTCTTC,CASSVTSGNDEQFF
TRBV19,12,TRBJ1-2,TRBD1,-,TGTGCCAGTAGGGACAGGAACTATGGCTACACCTTC,CASRDRNYGYTF